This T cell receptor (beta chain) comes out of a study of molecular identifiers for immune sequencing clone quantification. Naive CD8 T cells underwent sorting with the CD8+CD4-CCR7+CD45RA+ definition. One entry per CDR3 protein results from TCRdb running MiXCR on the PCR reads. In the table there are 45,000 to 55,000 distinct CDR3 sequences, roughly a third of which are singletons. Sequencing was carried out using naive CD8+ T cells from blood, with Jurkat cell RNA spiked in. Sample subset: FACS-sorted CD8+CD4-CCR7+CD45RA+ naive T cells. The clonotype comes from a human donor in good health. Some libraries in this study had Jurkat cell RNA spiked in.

The CDR3 region is CASSQVGNTPLHF. CDR3 nucleotide sequence: TGTGCCAGCAGCCAAGTGGGGAATACACCCCTCCACTTT. The chain uses TRBV14 and TRBJ1-6; D is unresolved. The CDR3 loop spans 13 amino acids. The germline CDR1 and CDR2 sequences are SGHDN and FVKESK. Trimming left V 1 base short and J 11 bases short, with 9 bases between.